The entry that follows covers one TCR beta chain sequence. Its specificity is unknown. The germline V and J ends were trimmed by 2 bases and 0 bases, with 3 bases remaining between them. The CDR3 length is 13 residues. Germline-derived CDR1 and CDR2 are MGHRA and YSYEKL. Ahead of thyroid surgery, no patient had received treatment of any kind. The data were taken from a study of metastatic and nonmetastatic thyroid tumors. Whole-study context: Where malignant and benign thyroid patients were concerned, repertoires were compared across blood and tumor or nodule tissue.

Findings of the study overall: In blood and tumor, TCR beta diversity was reportedly significantly higher in malignant thyroid tumors than in benign nodules.

Authors' methods: A distant-metastasis classifier for papillary thyroid cancer was built using CDR3 differences across clinicopathological groups. TCRdb re-clonotyped the PCR reads through MiXCR. TCRdb assigned the V and J calls; the authors' analysis was not used. The table records about 38,000 clones, 25% to 30% of them present only once. This receptor was obtained from a male donor with papillary thyroid cancer or a benign thyroid nodule (not recorded which). Some clones in this sample may be carry-over from other donors' samples. The chain recombines TRBV4-1 with TRBJ2-3, with no clear D. The sample consisted of blood. The CDR3 DNA is TGCGCCAGCAGCCAATGGAGCACAGATACGCAGTATTTT. It codes for CASSQWSTDTQYF.